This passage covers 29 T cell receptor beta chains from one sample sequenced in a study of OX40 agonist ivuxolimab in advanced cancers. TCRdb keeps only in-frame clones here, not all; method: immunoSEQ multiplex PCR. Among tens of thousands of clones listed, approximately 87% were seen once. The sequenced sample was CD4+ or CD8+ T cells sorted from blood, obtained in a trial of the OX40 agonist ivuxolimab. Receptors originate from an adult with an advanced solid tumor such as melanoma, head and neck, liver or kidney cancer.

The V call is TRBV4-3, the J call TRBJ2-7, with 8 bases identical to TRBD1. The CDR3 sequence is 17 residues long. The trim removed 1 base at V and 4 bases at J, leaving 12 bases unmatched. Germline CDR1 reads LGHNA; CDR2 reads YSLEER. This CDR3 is CASSQGIGRGLGYEQYF. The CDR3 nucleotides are TGCGCCAGCAGCCAAGGGATTGGCAGGGGGCTCGGTTACGAGCAGTACTTC.

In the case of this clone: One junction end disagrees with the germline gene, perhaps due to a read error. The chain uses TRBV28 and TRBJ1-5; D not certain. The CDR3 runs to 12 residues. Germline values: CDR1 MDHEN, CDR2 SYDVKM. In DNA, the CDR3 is TGTGCCAGCGAGGGTGGGAATCAACCCCAGCATTTT. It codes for CASEGGNQPQHF.

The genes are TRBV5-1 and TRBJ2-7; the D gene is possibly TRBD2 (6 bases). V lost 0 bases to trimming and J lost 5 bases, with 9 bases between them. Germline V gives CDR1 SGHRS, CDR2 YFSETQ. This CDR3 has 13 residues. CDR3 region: CASSLAPSDEQYF. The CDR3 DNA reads TGCGCCAGCAGCTTGGCCCCTAGCGACGAGCAGTACTTC.

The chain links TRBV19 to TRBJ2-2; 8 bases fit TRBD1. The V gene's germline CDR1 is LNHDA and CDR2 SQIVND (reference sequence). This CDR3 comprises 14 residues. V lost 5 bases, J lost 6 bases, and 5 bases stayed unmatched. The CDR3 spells CASSPGQGPGELFF. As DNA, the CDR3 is TGTGCCAGTAGTCCCGGACAGGGTCCCGGGGAGCTGTTTTTT.

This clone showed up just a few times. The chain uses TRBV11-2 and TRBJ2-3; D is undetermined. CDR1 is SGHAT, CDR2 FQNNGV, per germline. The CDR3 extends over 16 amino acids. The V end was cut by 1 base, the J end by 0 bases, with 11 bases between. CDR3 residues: CASSLAAITSTDTQYF. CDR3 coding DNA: TGTGCCAGCAGCTTAGCGGCCATTACTAGCACAGATACGCAGTATTTT.

In DNA, the CDR3 is TGTGCCAGCAGGCTGGCAGGGGCAGCAGATACGCAGTATTTT. Translating gives CASRLAGAADTQYF. The chain employs TRBV27 and TRBJ2-3, with D possibly matching TRBD1 (6 bases). The V end lost 6 bases, the J end lost 4 bases, and 14 bases lay between the germline ends. The germline gives CDR1 MNHEY, CDR2 SMNVEV (reference sequence). The CDR3 runs 14 residues.

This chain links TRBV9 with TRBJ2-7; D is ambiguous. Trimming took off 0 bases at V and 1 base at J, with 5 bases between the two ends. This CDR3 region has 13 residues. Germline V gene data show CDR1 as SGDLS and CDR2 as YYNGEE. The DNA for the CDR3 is TGTGCCAGCAGCGTAGTTGGTTCCTACGAGCAGTACTTC. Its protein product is CASSVVGSYEQYF.

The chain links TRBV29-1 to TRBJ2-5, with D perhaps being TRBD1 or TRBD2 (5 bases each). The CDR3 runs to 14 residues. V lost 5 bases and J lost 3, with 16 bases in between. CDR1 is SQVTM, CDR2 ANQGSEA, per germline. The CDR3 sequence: CSVYRDLPEETQYF. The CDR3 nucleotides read TGCAGCGTTTACCGGGACCTTCCGGAAGAGACCCAGTACTTC.

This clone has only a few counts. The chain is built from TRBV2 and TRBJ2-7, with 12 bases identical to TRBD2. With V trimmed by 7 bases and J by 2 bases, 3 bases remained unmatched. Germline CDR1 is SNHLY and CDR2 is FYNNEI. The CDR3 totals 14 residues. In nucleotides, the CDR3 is TGTGCCAGCACTCGGACTAGCGGGGCCTACGAGCAGTACTTC. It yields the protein CASTRTSGAYEQYF. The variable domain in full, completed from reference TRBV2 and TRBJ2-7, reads EPEVTQTPSHQVTQMGQEVILRCVPISNHLYFYWYRQILGQKVEFLVSFYNNEISEKSEIFDDQFSVERPDGSNFTLKIRSTKLEDSAMYFCASTRTSGAYEQYFGPGTRLTVT.

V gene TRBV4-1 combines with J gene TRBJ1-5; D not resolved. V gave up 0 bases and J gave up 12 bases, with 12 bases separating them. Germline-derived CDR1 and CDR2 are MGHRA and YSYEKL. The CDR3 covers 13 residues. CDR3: CASSQDGRVVQHF. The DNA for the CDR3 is TGCGCCAGCAGCCAAGATGGGAGGGTGGTCCAGCATTTT.

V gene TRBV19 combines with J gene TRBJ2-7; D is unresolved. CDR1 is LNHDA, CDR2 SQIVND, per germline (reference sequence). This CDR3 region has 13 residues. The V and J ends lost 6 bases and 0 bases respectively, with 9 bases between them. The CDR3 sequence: CASSLGHSYEQYF. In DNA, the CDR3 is TGTGCCAGTAGCCTCGGCCACTCCTACGAGCAGTACTTC.

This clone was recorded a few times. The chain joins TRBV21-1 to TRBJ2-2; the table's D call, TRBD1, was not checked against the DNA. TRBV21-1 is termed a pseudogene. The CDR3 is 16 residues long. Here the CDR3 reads CASSTRTGGITGELFF. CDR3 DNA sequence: TGTGCCAGCAGCACCCGGACAGGGGGGATAACCGGGGAGCTGTTTTTT.

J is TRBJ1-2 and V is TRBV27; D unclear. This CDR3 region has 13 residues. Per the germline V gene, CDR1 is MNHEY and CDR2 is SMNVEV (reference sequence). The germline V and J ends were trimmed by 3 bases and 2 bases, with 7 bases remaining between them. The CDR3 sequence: CASSFSSNYGYTF. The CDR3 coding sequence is TGTGCCAGCAGTTTTAGCTCCAACTATGGCTACACCTTC.

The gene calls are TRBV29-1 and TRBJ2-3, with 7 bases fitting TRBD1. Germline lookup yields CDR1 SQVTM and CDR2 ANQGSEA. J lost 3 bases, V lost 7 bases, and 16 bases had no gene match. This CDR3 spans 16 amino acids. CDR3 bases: TGCAGCGCGTCGACAGGGTGGTCTCTCGGAACAGATACGCAGTATTTT. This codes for CSASTGWSLGTDTQYF.

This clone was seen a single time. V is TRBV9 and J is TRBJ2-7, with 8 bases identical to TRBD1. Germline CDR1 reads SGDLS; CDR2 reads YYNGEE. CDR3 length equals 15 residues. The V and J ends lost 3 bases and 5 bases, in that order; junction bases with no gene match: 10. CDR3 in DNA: TGTGCCAGCAGCGCCGGGACAGGTCCGTTGGACGAGCAGTACTTC. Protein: CASSAGTGPLDEQYF.

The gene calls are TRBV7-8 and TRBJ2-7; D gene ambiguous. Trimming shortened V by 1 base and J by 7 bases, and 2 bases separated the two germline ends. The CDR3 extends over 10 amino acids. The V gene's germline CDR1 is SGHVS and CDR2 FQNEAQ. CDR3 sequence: CASSLGEQYF. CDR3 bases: TGTGCCAGCAGCTTAGGGGAGCAGTACTTC.

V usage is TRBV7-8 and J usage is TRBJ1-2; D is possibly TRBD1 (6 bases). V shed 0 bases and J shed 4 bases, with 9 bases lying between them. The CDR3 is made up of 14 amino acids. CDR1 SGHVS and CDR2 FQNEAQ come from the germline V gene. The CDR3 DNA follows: TGTGCCAGCAGCTTAGCTCGGGACACCTATGGCTACACCTTC. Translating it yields CASSLARDTYGYTF.

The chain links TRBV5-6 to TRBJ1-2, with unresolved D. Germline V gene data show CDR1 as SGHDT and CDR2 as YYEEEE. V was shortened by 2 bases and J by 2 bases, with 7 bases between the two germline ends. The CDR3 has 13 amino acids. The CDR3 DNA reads TGTGCCAGCAGCTTTCCACTAAACTATGGCTACACCTTC. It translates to CASSFPLNYGYTF.

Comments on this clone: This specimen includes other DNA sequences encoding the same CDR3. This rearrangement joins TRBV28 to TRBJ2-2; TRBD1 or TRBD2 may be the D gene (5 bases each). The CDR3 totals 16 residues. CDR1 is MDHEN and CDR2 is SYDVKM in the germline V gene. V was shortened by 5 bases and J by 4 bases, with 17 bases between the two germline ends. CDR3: CASSPSRDGLTGELFF. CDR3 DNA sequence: TGTGCCAGCAGTCCGAGCCGGGACGGTCTCACCGGGGAGCTGTTTTTT.

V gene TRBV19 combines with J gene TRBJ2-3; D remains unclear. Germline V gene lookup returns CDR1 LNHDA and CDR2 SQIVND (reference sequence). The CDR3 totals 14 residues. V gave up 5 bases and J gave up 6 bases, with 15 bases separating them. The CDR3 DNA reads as TGTGCCAGTAGTTGGCAGGATGGTCGGGATACGCAGTATTTT. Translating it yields CASSWQDGRDTQYF.

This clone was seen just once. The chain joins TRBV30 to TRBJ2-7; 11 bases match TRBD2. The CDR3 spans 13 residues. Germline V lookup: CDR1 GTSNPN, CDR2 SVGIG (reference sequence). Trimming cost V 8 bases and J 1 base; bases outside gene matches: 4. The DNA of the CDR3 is TGTGCCGCGGGACTAGCGGAATCCTACGAGCAGTACTTC. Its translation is CAAGLAESYEQYF.

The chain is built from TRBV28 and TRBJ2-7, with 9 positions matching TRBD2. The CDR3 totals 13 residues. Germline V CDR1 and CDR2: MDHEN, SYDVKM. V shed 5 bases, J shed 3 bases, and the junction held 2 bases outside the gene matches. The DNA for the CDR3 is TGTGCCAGCAGTATGACTAGCGGCTACGAGCAGTACTTC. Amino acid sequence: CASSMTSGYEQYF.

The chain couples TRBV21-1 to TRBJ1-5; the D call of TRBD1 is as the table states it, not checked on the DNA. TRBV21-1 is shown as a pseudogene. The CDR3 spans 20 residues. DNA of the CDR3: TGTGCCAGCAGCAGGACATACAGGGGCCGGTTCTTATGTAGCAATCAGCCCCAGCATTTT. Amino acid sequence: CASSRTYRGRFLCSNQPQHF.

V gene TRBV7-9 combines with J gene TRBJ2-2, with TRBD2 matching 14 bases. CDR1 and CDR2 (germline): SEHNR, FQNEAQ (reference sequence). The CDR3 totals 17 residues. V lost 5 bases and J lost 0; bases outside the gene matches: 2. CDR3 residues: CASSPGLAGANTGELFF. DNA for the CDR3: TGTGCCAGCAGCCCGGGACTAGCGGGGGCGAACACCGGGGAGCTGTTTTTT.

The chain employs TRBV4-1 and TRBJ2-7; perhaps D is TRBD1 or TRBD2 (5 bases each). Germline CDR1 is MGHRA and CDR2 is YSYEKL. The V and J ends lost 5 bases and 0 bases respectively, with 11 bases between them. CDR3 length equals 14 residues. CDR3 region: CASSGTASSYEQYF. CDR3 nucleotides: TGCGCCAGCAGCGGGACCGCCAGCTCCTACGAGCAGTACTTC.

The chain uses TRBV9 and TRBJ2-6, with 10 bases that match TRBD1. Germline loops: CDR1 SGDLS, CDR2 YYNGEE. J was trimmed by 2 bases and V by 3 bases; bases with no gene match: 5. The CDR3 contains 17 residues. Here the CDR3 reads CASSDGTGDTGANVLTF. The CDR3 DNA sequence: TGTGCCAGCAGCGATGGGACAGGGGACACTGGGGCCAACGTCCTGACTTTC.

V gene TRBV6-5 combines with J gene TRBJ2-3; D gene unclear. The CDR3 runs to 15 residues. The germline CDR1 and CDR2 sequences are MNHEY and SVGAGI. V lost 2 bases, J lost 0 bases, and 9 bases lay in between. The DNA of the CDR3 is TGTGCCAGCAGTTACGGGCTAGTCAGCACAGATACGCAGTATTTT. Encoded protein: CASSYGLVSTDTQYF.

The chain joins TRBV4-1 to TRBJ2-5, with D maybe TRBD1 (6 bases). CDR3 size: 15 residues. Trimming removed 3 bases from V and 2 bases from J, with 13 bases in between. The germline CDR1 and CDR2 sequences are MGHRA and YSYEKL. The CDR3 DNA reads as TGCGCCAGCAGCCATCTACGGGACATACAAGAGACCCAGTACTTC. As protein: CASSHLRDIQETQYF.

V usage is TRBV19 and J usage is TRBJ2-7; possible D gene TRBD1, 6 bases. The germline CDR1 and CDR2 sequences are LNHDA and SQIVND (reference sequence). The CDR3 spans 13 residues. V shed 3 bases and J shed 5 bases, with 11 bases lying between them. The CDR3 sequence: CASSMGAPDEQYF. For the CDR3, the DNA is TGTGCCAGTAGTATGGGGGCTCCTGACGAGCAGTACTTC.